This T cell receptor (beta chain) was sequenced for a study of cytomegalovirus exposure and HLA in healthy donors. Study-level information: Among about 179 million T cells, an earlier analysis found roughly 110 million unique TCR beta sequences. General study findings and limits: Later, TCR association rates were found to vary by HLA locus, highest for DRB1 and lowest for HLA-C. Later analysis demonstrated an association between a missense DCLRE1C variant and TCR beta V- and J-gene trimming.

The PCR made use of 60 Vbeta and 13 Jbeta primers. The assay was immunoSEQ multiplex PCR, and TCRdb's table has in-frame clones only and misses some. The table has around 90,000 clones, approximately 65% seen once; the top ten hold 5% to 6.5%. Trimming cost V 2 bases and J 1 base, with 15 bases left between them. This CDR3 spans 17 amino acids. Per germline, CDR1 ENHRY and CDR2 SYGVKD. This clone was counted a few times. Its antigen is undetermined. The chain employs TRBV10-3 and TRBJ1-5, with D tentatively TRBD1 (6 bases). The sequence was obtained from a woman aged 30 to 39 in good health and CMV-seropositive. Sequenced material: PBMCs. The CDR3 coding sequence is TGTGCCATCAGTGAGCCCCTAGGGGGAAGGAGCAATCAGCCCCAGCATTTT. Amino acids: CAISEPLGGRSNQPQHF.